A single sample is the source of the 26 T cell receptor beta chains below, sequenced in a study of T-cell reconstitution after alpha-beta-depleted transplantation in children. As it was prepared, the TCRbeta library received unique molecular identifiers. TCRdb ran MiXCR on the PCR reads and lists one entry per CDR3 protein. The table records about 200,000 distinct CDR3 sequences, over 15% of them present only once. This material consisted of PBMCs, mostly from graft donor cells, taken 360 days after TCRalphabeta/CD19-depleted stem cell transplant. Receptors originate from a male patient between 2 and 10 years old who had a stem cell transplant for acute lymphoblastic leukemia, so the T cells may come from the graft donor.

This clonotype was detected only a few times. The chain has TRBV18 and TRBJ1-1; tentative D call: TRBD1 (5 bases). This CDR3 contains 12 residues. V shed 2 bases and J shed 7 bases, with 8 bases lying between them. The germline V gene encodes CDR1 KGHSH and CDR2 LQKENI. The CDR3 loop is CASSPLTVEAFF. CDR3 coding DNA: TGTGCCAGCTCACCATTGACAGTTGAAGCTTTCTTT. The entire variable domain, with the rest obtained from reference TRBV18 and TRBJ1-1, is as follows: NAGVMQNPRHLVRRRGQEARLRCSPMKGHSHVYWYRQLPEEGLKFMVYLQKENIIDESGMPKERFSAEFPKEGPSILRIQQVVRGDSAAYFCASSPLTVEAFFGQGTRLTVV.

The chain carries TRBV3-1 and TRBJ1-5; D is perhaps TRBD1 (5 bases). V gave up 2 bases and J gave up 3 bases, with 11 bases separating them. The CDR3 consists of 15 residues. Germline V gene lookup returns CDR1 LGHDT and CDR2 YNNKEL (reference sequence). The CDR3 DNA follows: TGTGCCAGCAGCCAACAAGGGGATGACAATCAGCCCCAGCATTTT. Protein sequence: CASSQQGDDNQPQHF.

V is TRBV15 and J is TRBJ1-4; D may be TRBD1 (5 bases). Trimming removed 0 bases from V and 4 bases from J, with 15 bases in between. The germline gives CDR1 LNHNV, CDR2 YYDKDF (reference sequence). The CDR3 covers 17 residues. The CDR3 region has the DNA TGTGCCACCAGCAGAGACGCCTCAGGGATGTATAATGAAAAACTGTTTTTT. This gives the protein CATSRDASGMYNEKLFF.

V gene TRBV7-3 combines with J gene TRBJ2-3; no firm D call. Trimming shortened V by 2 bases and J by 4 bases, and 7 bases separated the two germline ends. Per germline, CDR1 SGHTA and CDR2 FQGTGA. The CDR3 sequence is 13 residues long. For the CDR3, the DNA is TGTGCCAGCAGCTTATCTTCCCCAGATACGCAGTATTTT. Protein sequence: CASSLSSPDTQYF.

This clonotype was detected once. The V call is TRBV18, the J call TRBJ2-5; D is perhaps TRBD1 (6 bases). The CDR3 spans 14 residues. Between the trimmed V and J ends, which lost 4 bases and 3 bases, there was a span of 12 bases. Germline loops: CDR1 KGHSH, CDR2 LQKENI. CDR3 region: CASSHDTGKETQYF. The CDR3 DNA reads TGTGCCAGCTCACACGACACAGGGAAAGAGACCCAGTACTTC.

The V call is TRBV5-1, the J call TRBJ2-6; 7 bases agree with TRBD2. Germline trimming cut 2 bases from V and 4 bases from J; bases unmatched to any gene: 3. Germline CDR1 SGHRS, CDR2 YFSETQ. The length of the CDR3 is 15 residues. The CDR3 region is CASSFAGVGANVLTF. In DNA form, the CDR3 reads TGCGCCAGCAGCTTCGCGGGGGTGGGGGCCAACGTCCTGACTTTC.

CDR3 protein: CASGRPTLDEQFF. CDR3 DNA: TGTGCCAGCGGGCGCCCAACTCTGGATGAGCAGTTCTTC. The V call is TRBV9, the J call TRBJ2-1; D gene ambiguous. The CDR3 runs 13 residues. Per the germline V gene, CDR1 is SGDLS and CDR2 is YYNGEE. Trimming removed 7 bases from V and 8 bases from J, with 16 bases in between.

The chain uses TRBV7-2 and TRBJ2-7; a weak D match, TRBD1 (6 bases). There are 14 residues in the CDR3. CDR1 SGHTA and CDR2 FQGNSA come from the germline V gene. V gave up 1 base and J gave up 3 bases, with 10 bases separating them. CDR3 residues: CASSLDRDDYEQYF. For the CDR3, the DNA is TGTGCCAGCAGCTTAGACAGGGATGACTACGAGCAGTACTTC.

Only a few counts were recorded for this clonotype. The junction shows a germline mismatch at one end, possibly a read error. The rearrangement links TRBV7-2 to TRBJ2-1, with a tentative D call TRBD2 (5 bases). The CDR3 covers 8 residues. The V gene's germline CDR1 is SGHTA and CDR2 FQGNSA. CDR3 nucleotide sequence: TGTGCCAGCAGCTACGGAGGCTTC. It specifies CASSYGGF.

This sequence joins TRBV18 and TRBJ2-7; maybe TRBD1 (6 bases). The CDR3 has 13 amino acids. With 2 bases removed from V and 4 bases from J, the gap between germline ends came to 9 bases. Germline lookup yields CDR1 KGHSH and CDR2 LQKENI. The CDR3 region is CASSPKGQYEQYF. In DNA, the CDR3 is TGTGCCAGCTCACCAAAAGGACAGTACGAGCAGTACTTC. The full variable domain, with the rest looked up from reference TRBV18 and TRBJ2-7, is NAGVMQNPRHLVRRRGQEARLRCSPMKGHSHVYWYRQLPEEGLKFMVYLQKENIIDESGMPKERFSAEFPKEGPSILRIQQVVRGDSAAYFCASSPKGQYEQYFGPGTRLTVT.

The sample holds a few counts of this clonotype. V and J are TRBV7-3 and TRBJ2-5; TRBD2 matches 11 bases. This CDR3 comprises 18 residues. V lost 5 bases, J lost 2 bases, and 13 bases stayed unmatched. Per the germline V gene, CDR1 is SGHTA and CDR2 is FQGTGA. In DNA, the CDR3 is TGTGCCAGCAGCCATATCGCGTTAGCGGGAGGGCTACAAGAGACCCAGTACTTC. Its translation: CASSHIALAGGLQETQYF.

This clonotype showed up just a few times. This chain links TRBV5-1 with TRBJ2-5, with 10 positions matching TRBD1. Trimming removed 4 bases from V and 4 bases from J; junction bases left unmatched: 4. Germline loops: CDR1 SGHRS, CDR2 YFSETQ. This CDR3 contains 14 residues. The CDR3 DNA reads as TGCGCCAGCAGCCGGGGACAGGGGAGAGAGACCCAGTACTTC. Protein: CASSRGQGRETQYF.

This rearrangement joins TRBV7-8 to TRBJ1-4; TRBD1 agrees at 8 bases. Looked up from germline, CDR1 is SGHVS and CDR2 is FQNEAQ. This CDR3 has 15 residues. V gave up 2 bases and J gave up 6 bases; unmatched junction bases: 5. CDR3 sequence reads: CASSLRGQAHEKLFF. DNA of the CDR3: TGTGCCAGCAGCTTAAGGGGACAGGCTCATGAAAAACTGTTTTTT.

The genes are TRBV11-2 and TRBJ2-5; D possibly matches TRBD1 or TRBD2 (5 bases each). This CDR3 is 15 amino acids long. The ends were cut back, 0 bases at V and 4 bases at J, with 12 bases in the middle. From germline, CDR1 is SGHAT and CDR2 FQNNGV. The chain's CDR3 is CASSLDWGSGETQYF. Written as DNA, the CDR3 is TGTGCCAGCAGCTTAGATTGGGGGTCTGGAGAGACCCAGTACTTC.

DNA of the CDR3: TGTGCCAGCAGGGTAACCCCCTTGAACACCGGGGAGCTGTTTTTT. It encodes CASRVTPLNTGELFF. The chain carries TRBV2 and TRBJ2-2; D remains unclear. The CDR3 is made up of 15 amino acids. Germline V CDR1 and CDR2: SNHLY, FYNNEI. Trimming shortened V by 6 bases and J by 1 base, and 12 bases separated the two germline ends.

CDR3 loop: CASSLEGGLAGSETQTQYF. CDR3 DNA: TGTGCCAGCAGCTTAGAAGGGGGACTAGCGGGGTCGGAAACGCAGACCCAGTACTTC. The genes are TRBV7-7 and TRBJ2-5, with 13 positions matching TRBD2. From germline, CDR1 is SSHAT and CDR2 FNYEAQ (reference sequence). This CDR3 contains 19 residues. Germline trimming cut 1 base from V and 6 bases from J; bases unmatched to any gene: 14. Together with reference TRBV7-7 and TRBJ2-5, the CDR3 gives the full variable domain: GAGVSQSPRYKVTKRGQDVTLRCDPISSHATLYWYQQALGQGPEFLTYFNYEAQPDKSGLPSDRFSAERPEGSISTLTIQRTEQRDSAMYRCASSLEGGLAGSETQTQYFGPGTRLLVL.

V is TRBV7-2 and J is TRBJ1-1; 8 bases line up with TRBD1. The V segment lost 4 bases and the J segment 2 bases; nucleotides outside the gene matches: 9. This CDR3 region has 16 residues. Per germline, CDR1 SGHTA and CDR2 FQGNSA. The CDR3 DNA follows: TGTGCCAGCAGCTCGCCCACAGGGGGACTAAACACTGAAGCTTTCTTT. Translation: CASSSPTGGLNTEAFF.

This clonotype was seen repeatedly, ten times or more. The chain recombines TRBV5-5 with TRBJ1-2, with a weak D call TRBD1 (6 bases). The CDR3 extends over 18 amino acids. V gave up 1 base and J gave up 4 bases, with 23 bases separating them. Germline CDR1 reads SGHKS; CDR2 reads YYEKEE (reference sequence). This CDR3 is CASSLNVDRTTDSYGYTF. Here the CDR3 DNA reads TGTGCCAGCAGCTTGAACGTCGACAGGACTACGGATAGCTATGGCTACACCTTC.

This clonotype was seen a handful of times. The gene calls are TRBV7-2 and TRBJ2-3, with 8 bases lining up with TRBD1. V was pared by 0 bases and J by 6 bases, with 14 bases of the junction left unmatched. This CDR3 spans 18 amino acids. Germline CDR1 is SGHTA and CDR2 is FQGNSA. The CDR3 DNA sequence: TGTGCCAGCAGCTTAGCCCCCTCCGCTCCGACAGGGGTGGATACGCAGTATTTT. Protein sequence: CASSLAPSAPTGVDTQYF.

The CDR3 region has the DNA TGTGCCAGCAGCCCCAATCGACATTTACTCCACTTT. Its protein is CASSPNRHLLHF. V and J are TRBV3-1 and TRBJ1-6; D gene ambiguous. V lost 4 bases and J lost 16, with 14 bases in between. In germline, CDR1 is LGHDT, CDR2 YNNKEL (reference sequence). This CDR3 spans 12 amino acids.

This clonotype was observed a handful of times. The chain uses TRBV5-1 and TRBJ2-3; 8 bases match TRBD1. Germline V gene data show CDR1 as SGHRS and CDR2 as YFSETQ. V lost 4 bases and J lost 2; bases outside the gene matches: 3. This CDR3 comprises 14 residues. The CDR3 region has the DNA TGCGCCAGCAGCCCGACAGGGGTCACAGATACGCAGTATTTT. Protein: CASSPTGVTDTQYF.

The CDR3 DNA follows: TGTGCCAGCAGCTTGATAATAGGGCTAGCGGAGAACGCATACCAAGAGACCCAGTACTTC. Amino acids: CASSLIIGLAENAYQETQYF. This chain joins TRBV5-6 and TRBJ2-5, with TRBD2 matching 7 bases. The CDR3 loop spans 20 amino acids. J lost 0 bases, V lost 1 base, and 18 bases had no gene match. The V gene's germline CDR1 is SGHDT and CDR2 YYEEEE.

This clonotype occurred a few times. The genes are TRBV27 and TRBJ2-3; no clear D gene. CDR3 length equals 12 residues. V lost 3 bases and J lost 3, with 4 bases in between. CDR1 MNHEY and CDR2 SMNVEV come from the germline V gene (reference sequence). CDR3 loop: CASSFLTDTQYF. The CDR3 nucleotides read TGTGCCAGCAGTTTTCTGACAGATACGCAGTATTTT.

This clonotype was seen only a few times. The chain employs TRBV6-5 and TRBJ2-3; 11 bases are a match to TRBD2. The CDR3 extends over 19 amino acids. Germline CDR1 MNHEY, CDR2 SVGAGI. V trimming: 0 bases; J trimming: 5 bases; junction bases outside the gene matches: 13. The CDR3 region has the DNA TGTGCCAGCAGTTACTCGAGGTCTAGCGGGAGGAATACACGAGATACGCAGTATTTT. Translated: CASSYSRSSGRNTRDTQYF.

J is TRBJ1-2 and V is TRBV12-3 or TRBV12-4; D gene unclear. With 0 bases removed from V and 1 base from J, the gap between germline ends came to 12 bases. The length of the CDR3 is 16 residues. CDR3 amino acids: CASSLARIKNNYGYTF. Here the CDR3 DNA reads TGTGCCAGCAGTTTAGCGCGAATTAAGAATAACTATGGCTACACCTTC.

The chain has TRBV6-2 or TRBV6-3 and TRBJ2-3, with D possibly matching TRBD1 (5 bases). CDR3 size: 14 residues. The V end was cut by 7 bases, the J end by 3 bases, with 14 bases between. The V gene's germline CDR1 is MNHEY and CDR2 SVGEGT. CDR3 DNA sequence: TGTGCCAGCAAAGAGTCAGGGTTTACAGATACGCAGTATTTT. Residues: CASKESGFTDTQYF.